Here is one T cell receptor (beta chain) with its context. V was shortened by 0 bases and J by 0 bases, with 9 bases between the two germline ends. The CDR3 runs 15 residues. CDR1 SQVTM and CDR2 ANQGSEA come from the germline V gene. The sample is drawn from a study of T cells in Graves' hyperthyroidism and ophthalmopathy. Researchers took RNA transcripts and amplified the TCR beta CDR3 regions from them. During a first-round RT-PCR of the TCR CDR3, the HTBI primer set was used. TCRdb reprocessed the multiplex PCR reads with MiXCR, giving one entry per CDR3 protein. The sample holds a few hundred thousand distinct CDR3 sequences; just over 45% are singletons and the top ten take about 8.3%.

The J gene is TRBJ1-3, the V gene TRBV29-1; no clear D gene. The receptor comes from a woman between 18 and 29 years old with Graves' hyperthyroidism. The specimen sequenced was peripheral blood or thyroid tissue (not recorded which). This CDR3 is CSVEEDLNSGNTIYF. The DNA of the CDR3 is TGCAGCGTTGAAGAGGACCTGAACTCTGGAAACACCATATATTTT.